Below are 23 T cell receptor beta chains sequenced from a single sample in a study of OX40 agonist ivuxolimab in advanced cancers. The library was produced with the immunoSEQ multiplex PCR assay. Not all clones reach the TCRdb copy of this immuneACCESS table, which keeps in-frame sequences only. Checked studies attribute under half of the gap to unresolved V genes and leave the rest unexplained. For this sample the table gives approximately 52,000 clones, of which approximately 84% were detected only once. The ten largest account for 9% to 10% of the sample. The sequences come from CD4+ or CD8+ T cells sorted from blood, collected in a trial of the OX40 agonist ivuxolimab. These receptors all stem from an adult with an advanced solid tumor such as melanoma, head and neck, liver or kidney cancer.

This chain links TRBV18 with TRBJ2-5; unclear D gene. The CDR3 length is 15 residues. Germline V lookup: CDR1 KGHSH, CDR2 LQKENI. The ends were cut back, 3 bases at V and 5 bases at J, with 16 bases in the middle. The CDR3 DNA sequence: TGTGCCAGCTCACCCGAAATAGGTGGCCGGGAGACCCAGTACTTC. It translates to CASSPEIGGRETQYF. Drawing the rest from reference TRBV18 and TRBJ2-5, the complete variable domain is NAGVMQNPRHLVRRRGQEARLRCSPMKGHSHVYWYRQLPEEGLKFMVYLQKENIIDESGMPKERFSAEFPKEGPSILRIQQVVRGDSAAYFCASSPEIGGRETQYFGPGTRLLVL.

This chain joins TRBV2 and TRBJ2-3, with 10 bases that match TRBD2. The CDR3 extends over 16 amino acids. The germline V gene encodes CDR1 SNHLY and CDR2 FYNNEI. Losses at the gene ends were 0 bases for V and 4 bases for J; bases not matched to a gene: 4. This chain's CDR3 is CASSEALGTSADTQYF. The CDR3 coding sequence is TGTGCCAGCAGTGAAGCGCTGGGGACTAGCGCAGATACGCAGTATTTT.

The chain combines TRBV18 with TRBJ2-3; unclear D gene. This CDR3 is built from 11 residues. V was cut by 3 bases and J by 4 bases, with 2 bases left in between. Germline V CDR1 and CDR2: KGHSH, LQKENI. CDR3 in DNA: TGTGCCAGCTCACCTTCAGATACGCAGTATTTT. This translates into CASSPSDTQYF.

This clone was observed a single time. The V call is TRBV6-1, the J call TRBJ1-5; no firm D call. The CDR3 contains 14 residues. Trimming removed 2 bases at V and 1 base at J, with 6 bases between. The germline V gene encodes CDR1 MNHNS and CDR2 SASEGT. The CDR3: CASSELGSNQPQHF. CDR3 in DNA: TGTGCCAGCAGTGAACTGGGAAGCAATCAGCCCCAGCATTTT.

The chain joins TRBV4-2 to TRBJ2-1; the match to TRBD2 covers 7 bases. Germline V CDR1 and CDR2: LGHNA, YNFKEQ. This CDR3 is 17 amino acids long. V shed 4 bases, J shed 6 bases, and the junction held 15 bases outside the gene matches. CDR3 DNA sequence: TGTGCCAGCAGCCGCCTACTAGAGGCGGGAGTCGTCAATGAGCAGTTCTTC. It codes for CASSRLLEAGVVNEQFF.

The chain employs TRBV28 and TRBJ2-5; D might be TRBD2 (5 bases). Germline CDR1 and CDR2: MDHEN and SYDVKM. V lost 6 bases and J 5 bases, leaving 16 bases between the germline ends. CDR3 length equals 14 residues. DNA of the CDR3: TGTGCCAGCAGCCCCTACGAGGGTACCGAGACCCAGTACTTC. Translated: CASSPYEGTETQYF. The full variable domain, in which reference TRBV28 and TRBJ2-5 provide the parts outside the CDR3, is DVKVTQSSRYLVKRTGEKVFLECVQDMDHENMFWYRQDPGLGLRLIYFSYDVKMKEKGDIPEGYSVSREKKERFSLILESASTNQTSMYLCASSPYEGTETQYFGPGTRLLVL.

The chain is built from TRBV19 and TRBJ2-7; a weak D match, TRBD2 (5 bases). CDR3 length: 14 residues. V was pared by 5 bases and J by 6 bases, with 17 bases between. Germline V gene data show CDR1 as LNHDA and CDR2 as SQIVND (reference sequence). The DNA for the CDR3 is TGTGCCAGTAGTTATCAACCCGAGGGTTCCGAGCAGTACTTC. Its translation: CASSYQPEGSEQYF.

The rearrangement uses TRBV15 and TRBJ1-1; 9 nucleotides match TRBD1. Germline CDR1 reads LNHNV; CDR2 reads YYDKDF (reference sequence). Unmatched junction bases numbered 11, after V lost 0 bases and J lost 9 bases. This CDR3 spans 16 amino acids. The CDR3 sequence: CATSRDHLDRGGKAFF. CDR3 bases: TGTGCCACCAGCAGAGATCACCTCGACAGGGGGGGGAAAGCTTTCTTT. Supplemented by reference TRBV15 and TRBJ1-1, the full variable domain reads DAMVIQNPRYQVTQFGKPVTLSCSQTLNHNVMYWYQQKSSQAPKLLFHYYDKDFNNEADTPDNFQSRRPNTSFCFLDIRSPGLGDTAMYLCATSRDHLDRGGKAFFGQGTRLTVV.

This chain joins TRBV6-1 and TRBJ1-2; a possible D gene is TRBD1 (6 bases). Trimming removed 5 bases from V and 7 bases from J, with 11 bases in between. CDR3 length: 12 amino acids. Germline CDR1 reads MNHNS; CDR2 reads SASEGT. CDR3 region: CASSWGAGGYTF. The CDR3 bases are TGTGCCAGCAGTTGGGGGGCCGGTGGCTACACCTTC.

The rearrangement links TRBV6-5 to TRBJ2-7, with 7 bases that match TRBD1. The CDR3 spans 12 residues. V dropped 4 bases and J dropped 8; count of bases not matched to a gene: 5. Germline V gene sequence: CDR1 MNHEY, CDR2 SVGAGI. The CDR3 region is CASSSEQGKQYF. For the CDR3, the DNA is TGTGCCAGCAGTTCTGAACAGGGGAAGCAGTACTTC.

The chain couples TRBV30 to TRBJ1-2; 7 bases match TRBD1. The CDR3 consists of 10 residues. Germline V CDR1 and CDR2: GTSNPN, SVGIG (reference sequence). With 3 bases clipped from V and 13 bases from J, the junction kept 5 bases outside the gene matches. CDR3 in amino acids: CAWSQGGVTF. The CDR3 coding sequence is TGTGCCTGGAGCCAAGGGGGCGTCACCTTC.

The chain employs TRBV2 and TRBJ1-1, with D unresolved. The ends were cut back, 1 base at V and 7 bases at J, with 10 bases in the middle. Germline V gives CDR1 SNHLY, CDR2 FYNNEI. The length of the CDR3 is 13 residues. CDR3 bases: TGTGCCAGCAGTGAAGAGGTCCAGGATGAAGCTTTCTTT. It is translated as CASSEEVQDEAFF.

This clone was recorded once. V usage is TRBV9 and J usage is TRBJ2-7; maybe TRBD1 (6 bases). The CDR3 loop spans 14 amino acids. Germline lookup yields CDR1 SGDLS and CDR2 YYNGEE. V lost 0 bases and J lost 4, with 11 bases in between. CDR3 DNA: TGTGCCAGCAGCGTAGGGGCAGGGGCGTACGAGCAGTACTTC. Its translation is CASSVGAGAYEQYF.

The rearrangement uses TRBV21-1 and TRBJ2-7. TRBV21-1 is reported as a pseudogene. The CDR3 is made up of 15 amino acids. As DNA, the CDR3 is TGTGCCAACGCCGACGGGGCGACCCAAACCTACGAGCAGTACTTC. Its translation is CANADGATQTYEQYF.

J is TRBJ2-1 and V is TRBV6-1, with TRBD2 identical over 11 bases. Germline V gene lookup returns CDR1 MNHNS and CDR2 SASEGT. With 1 base clipped from V and 14 bases from J, the junction kept 4 bases outside the gene matches. There are 13 residues in the CDR3. The CDR3 loop reads CASSEDSGRAKFF. CDR3 DNA sequence: TGTGCCAGCAGTGAAGATAGCGGGAGGGCAAAGTTCTTC.

The chain couples TRBV29-1 to TRBJ2-1, with D unresolved. The CDR3 loop spans 13 amino acids. The V end lost 4 bases, the J end lost 5 bases, and 12 bases lay between the germline ends. Germline V gene sequence: CDR1 SQVTM, CDR2 ANQGSEA. CDR3 residues: CSVGHWKNNEQFF. DNA of the CDR3: TGCAGCGTTGGGCACTGGAAGAACAATGAGCAGTTCTTC.

J is TRBJ2-1 and V is TRBV11-3; weak D call: TRBD2 (6 bases). Trimming took off 5 bases at V and 4 bases at J, with 9 bases between the two ends. Germline V gives CDR1 SGHNT, CDR2 YENEEA. The CDR3 spans 13 residues. DNA for the CDR3: TGTGCCAGCAGCACCGGGAGATACAATGAGCAGTTCTTC. The encoded protein is CASSTGRYNEQFF.

The rearrangement links TRBV29-1 to TRBJ2-7; 8 nucleotides align to TRBD1. Germline CDR1 is SQVTM and CDR2 is ANQGSEA. The CDR3 is 13 residues long. After removal of 7 bases from V and 3 bases from J, the junction contained 8 bases not matched to a gene. CDR3 amino acids: CSAGGQGLYEQYF. The CDR3 DNA sequence: TGCAGCGCCGGCGGACAGGGACTCTACGAGCAGTACTTC.

The chain uses TRBV4-2 and TRBJ2-3; D may be TRBD2 (5 bases). This CDR3 comprises 14 residues. From germline, CDR1 is LGHNA and CDR2 YNFKEQ. The V end was cut by 4 bases, the J end by 5 bases, with 13 bases between. CDR3 DNA: TGTGCCAGCAGCCCTCCCGGGAATGAAGATACGCAGTATTTT. Its translation is CASSPPGNEDTQYF.

The chain is built from TRBV11-1 and TRBJ1-3, with TRBD1 identical over 8 bases. The CDR3 is made up of 15 amino acids. CDR1 is SGHAT and CDR2 is FQDESV in the germline V gene (reference sequence). Trimming took 7 bases from V and 8 from J; bases not matched to a gene: 13. CDR3 bases: TGTGCCAGCATCCCTCCGGGACAGGTCACCGACACCATATATTTT. Translated, it gives CASIPPGQVTDTIYF.

The chain employs TRBV29-1 and TRBJ2-5; D is unclear. CDR3 length: 14 amino acids. Germline CDR1 SQVTM, CDR2 ANQGSEA. Deletions cut 8 bases from V and 4 bases from J, with 20 bases between. CDR3 loop: CSSHEGFRSETQYF. In DNA, the CDR3 is TGCAGCTCCCACGAAGGGTTCCGATCAGAGACCCAGTACTTC.

The chain carries TRBV25-1 and TRBJ2-5; 9 bases are a match to TRBD1. Germline CDR1 is MGHDK and CDR2 is SYGVNS. The CDR3 length is 15 residues. V was clipped by 2 bases and J by 4 bases; unmatched bases: 5. CDR3 nucleotides: TGTGCCAGCAGTGAAGCGACAGGGGGACGAGAGACCCAGTACTTC. It specifies CASSEATGGRETQYF. Drawing the rest from reference TRBV25-1 and TRBJ2-5, the complete variable domain is EADIYQTPRYLVIGTGKKITLECSQTMGHDKMYWYQQDPGMELHLIHYSYGVNSTEKGDLSSESTVSRIRTEHFPLTLESARPSHTSQYLCASSEATGGRETQYFGPGTRLLVL.

The chain combines TRBV2 with TRBJ1-1; D ambiguous. The CDR3 extends over 15 amino acids. V gave up 6 bases and J gave up 3 bases, with 17 bases separating them. Germline values: CDR1 SNHLY, CDR2 FYNNEI. This chain's CDR3 is CASSEQSAGHTEAFF. The CDR3 region has the DNA TGTGCCAGCAGCGAACAGTCCGCGGGTCACACTGAAGCTTTCTTT. Filled out from reference TRBV2 and TRBJ1-1, the complete variable domain reads EPEVTQTPSHQVTQMGQEVILRCVPISNHLYFYWYRQILGQKVEFLVSFYNNEISEKSEIFDDQFSVERPDGSNFTLKIRSTKLEDSAMYFCASSEQSAGHTEAFFGQGTRLTVV.